This T cell receptor (beta chain) was obtained from a study of blood T cell repertoires in COVID-19 (dated by TCRdb to the early 2020s). With respect to the entire study: Samples covering the acute and convalescent phases of COVID-19 were provided by collaborators in the United States, Italy and Spain. The prospective study material was composed of cDNA or gDNA derived from T cells, B-cell-depleted T cells, or PBMCs. Deeply sampled blood TCRbeta repertoires from subjects exposed to, actively infected with, or recovered from COVID-19 were included in the dataset. The repertoires were made available in a free public database intended to serve as a resource for research on the immune response to SARS-CoV-2. Samples were obtained from the ongoing ImmuneRACE study (first 160 participants) and from about 1,300 subjects provided by 6 global collaborators. Nearly every sample came with metadata listing a de-identified subject ID, COVID-19 status, age in years and sex. Where available, HLA class I and class II types were taken from metadata supplied by the sample provider and were not determined by assay-based typing. What the authors observed across the whole study: The quantity of clinical and demographic metadata differed by source and by participant and was supplied without curation.

TCRbeta CDR3 regions were amplified from genomic DNA using the immunoSEQ Assay, a bias-controlled multiplex PCR. The study's own analysis went as follows. The number of nucleated cells in each sample was estimated by amplification of reference gene primers within the assay. To quantify the absolute abundance of each unique TCRbeta CDR3 rearrangement, sequence reads were collapsed and filtered. For each sample, productive Simpson clonality was calculated as the square root of Simpson's diversity index across productive rearrangements. The table was pulled from immuneACCESS by TCRdb, which kept in-frame rearrangements only. Such tables lose some clones; where checked, under half of the loss comes from unresolved V genes, and the rest has no known cause. V and J calls plus clone size are reproduced from that table; the DNA served to infer D and trimming. Across this sample there are about 120,000 clones, with over 65% seen only once. 3% to 4% of the sample lies in the top ten.

Note on this clone: Its binding antigen is unknown. Base qualities are missing; no much larger clone stands one base away.

Whole blood was collected in K2EDTA tubes by collaborating institutions according to the institutions' own protocols. For TCRbeta analysis, collaborators shipped samples in one of three forms: frozen whole blood, isolated PBMCs, or DNA extracted from either of those sample types. The germline V gene gives CDR1 as KGHDR and CDR2 as SFDVKD. V has 4 bases trimmed and J has 0 bases trimmed; junction bases matching no gene number 6. Measured from the cysteine to the phenylalanine, the CDR3 is 16 residues long. Solely the CDR3 DNA is kept, with 48 bases framed from the first base. The origin of this receptor is a woman over 75 with acute or convalescent COVID-19. The chain was built from TRBV24-1 and TRBJ2-3; 7 central nucleotides agree with TRBD2. Input material: peripheral blood. The nucleotides read TGTGCCACCAGTGACCCTAGCGGCACTAGCACAGATACGCAGTATTTT. The encoded protein is CATSDPSGTSTDTQYF.